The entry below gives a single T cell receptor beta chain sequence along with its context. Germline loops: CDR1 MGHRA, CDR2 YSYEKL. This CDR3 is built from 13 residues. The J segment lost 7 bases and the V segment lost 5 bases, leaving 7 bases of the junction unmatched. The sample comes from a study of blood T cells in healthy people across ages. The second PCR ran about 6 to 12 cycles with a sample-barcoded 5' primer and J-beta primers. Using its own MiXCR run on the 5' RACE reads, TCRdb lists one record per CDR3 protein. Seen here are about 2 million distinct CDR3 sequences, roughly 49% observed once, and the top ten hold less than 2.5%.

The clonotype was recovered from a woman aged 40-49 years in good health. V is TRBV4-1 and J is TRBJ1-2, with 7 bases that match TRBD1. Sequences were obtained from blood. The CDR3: CASSRGTVGGYTF. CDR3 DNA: TGCGCCAGCAGCAGGGGGACAGTAGGTGGCTACACCTTC.